The 14 T cell receptor beta chains given below trace back to one sample, sequenced in a study of cytomegalovirus exposure and HLA in healthy donors. Only in-frame clones appear in the TCRdb table, and some are missing; sequencing was by immunoSEQ multiplex PCR. The top ten clones hold less than 1.5% of a sample with 150,000 to 200,000 clones, about 81% of them seen once. What was sequenced was PBMCs. The source of these receptors is a woman aged 30 to 39 in good health and CMV-seronegative.

This clone is a singleton in its sample. This chain joins TRBV5-1 and TRBJ2-1; D is undetermined. CDR3 length: 14 amino acids. Trimming removed 0 bases from V and 2 bases from J, with 6 bases in between. The germline V gene has CDR1 SGHRS and CDR2 YFSETQ. The CDR3 protein is CASSLAQTYNEQFF. The CDR3 nucleotides read TGCGCCAGCAGCTTGGCACAGACCTACAATGAGCAGTTCTTC.

The rearrangement joins TRBV19 to TRBJ1-1, with TRBD1 identical over 7 bases. The CDR3 loop spans 16 amino acids. CDR1 is LNHDA and CDR2 is SQIVND in the germline V gene (reference sequence). Trimming took 6 bases from V and 0 from J; bases not matched to a gene: 10. The CDR3: CASSDPSRGMNTEAFF. The DNA for the CDR3 is TGTGCCAGTAGCGATCCCTCCAGGGGGATGAACACTGAAGCTTTCTTT.

The chain links TRBV9 to TRBJ2-3, with 8 nucleotides matching TRBD1. The germline V gene has CDR1 SGDLS and CDR2 YYNGEE. There are 17 residues in the CDR3. V trimming: 0 bases; J trimming: 4 bases; junction bases outside the gene matches: 10. In nucleotides, the CDR3 is TGTGCCAGCAGCGTAGAGATGAGGCAGGGGGCGGCAGATACGCAGTATTTT. It codes for CASSVEMRQGAADTQYF.

The V and J genes are TRBV5-1 and TRBJ1-4; possibly TRBD1 for D (5 bases). Germline lookup yields CDR1 SGHRS and CDR2 YFSETQ. The length of the CDR3 is 12 residues. Trimming pared 7 bases from V and 8 bases from J, leaving 12 bases between. CDR3 region: CASGMPGEKLFF. DNA for the CDR3: TGCGCCAGCGGCATGCCAGGGGAAAAACTGTTTTTT.

As regards this clone: The sample carries other DNA sequences with the same CDR3. The V gene is TRBV2, the J gene TRBJ1-5, with 7 bases lining up with TRBD1. This CDR3 has 13 amino acids. CDR1 SNHLY and CDR2 FYNNEI come from the germline V gene. V gave up 4 bases and J gave up 5 bases; unmatched junction bases: 2. The chain's CDR3 is CASSVDRDQPQHF. CDR3 sequence (DNA): TGTGCCAGCAGTGTCGACAGGGATCAGCCCCAGCATTTT.

The chain combines TRBV10-1 with TRBJ2-7; TRBD2 matches at 13 bases. CDR3 length: 15 residues. V gave up 5 bases and J gave up 0 bases; unmatched junction bases: 1. Germline CDR1 WNHNN, CDR2 SYGVQD (reference sequence). CDR3 region: CASSRTSGSSYEQYF. The CDR3 DNA sequence: TGCGCCAGCAGTCGGACTAGCGGGAGCTCCTACGAGCAGTACTTC.

The chain employs TRBV5-1 and TRBJ2-1, with 9 bases fitting TRBD1. The CDR3 extends over 15 amino acids. Germline values: CDR1 SGHRS, CDR2 YFSETQ. V was clipped by 4 bases and J by 6 bases; unmatched bases: 8. The CDR3 loop is CASSQTGGAGNEQFF. The CDR3 bases are TGCGCCAGCAGCCAAACAGGGGGCGCGGGCAATGAGCAGTTCTTC.

The rearrangement links TRBV25-1 to TRBJ1-5; 7 nucleotides agree with TRBD1. In germline, CDR1 is MGHDK, CDR2 SYGVNS. V lost 3 bases to trimming and J lost 0 bases; unmatched junction nucleotides: 8. The CDR3 runs to 17 residues. Written as DNA, the CDR3 is TGTGCCAGCAGTGACCGCGGGACAGATTATAGCAATCAGCCCCAGCATTTT. This codes for CASSDRGTDYSNQPQHF.

This sequence joins TRBV4-1 and TRBJ1-1, with D hard to call. V lost 0 bases to trimming and J lost 6 bases, with 14 bases between them. The CDR3 consists of 15 residues. Germline assignment: CDR1 MGHRA and CDR2 YSYEKL. The CDR3 region has the DNA TGCGCCAGCAGCCAAGATTGGCAGTCCCCCTCTGAAGCTTTCTTT. It specifies CASSQDWQSPSEAFF.

This chain connects TRBV29-1 to TRBJ1-5; 7 bases line up with TRBD1. Germline lookup yields CDR1 SQVTM and CDR2 ANQGSEA. This CDR3 contains 12 residues. Unmatched junction bases numbered 5, after V lost 7 bases and J lost 5 bases. The CDR3 loop is CSGGDSDQPQHF. The CDR3 region has the DNA TGCAGCGGGGGGGACAGTGATCAGCCCCAGCATTTT.

V is TRBV6-6 and J is TRBJ2-7; TRBD1 matches 8 bases. The CDR3 extends over 14 amino acids. Germline V gene data show CDR1 as MNHNY and CDR2 as SVGAGI (reference sequence). J gave up 0 bases and V 5 bases, and 3 bases lay outside the gene matches. CDR3 loop: CASSRQGRSYEQYF. CDR3 bases: TGTGCCAGCAGTCGACAGGGGCGCTCCTACGAGCAGTACTTC.

This clone was seen only a few times. A junction end diverges from the germline sequence, so it may reflect a read error. The chain links TRBV2 to TRBJ2-3, with 10 bases that match TRBD2. This CDR3 comprises 16 residues. Germline CDR1 reads SNHLY; CDR2 reads FYNNEI. CDR3 bases: TGTGCCAGCAGCGAAGCTCCGGGACTAGCGACAGATACGCAGTATTTT. It codes for CASSEAPGLATDTQYF.

The V call is TRBV7-9, the J call TRBJ1-1; tentatively, D is TRBD1 (6 bases). This CDR3 is 13 amino acids long. The V end lost 10 bases, the J end lost 3 bases, and 15 bases lay between the germline ends. Germline lookup yields CDR1 SEHNR and CDR2 FQNEAQ (reference sequence). The CDR3 bases are TGTGCCATCCACAGGGAACCGGACACTGAAGCTTTCTTT. Translating it yields CAIHREPDTEAFF.

The V gene is TRBV30, the J gene TRBJ2-5; TRBD2 might be the D (6 bases). This CDR3 contains 15 residues. The V and J ends lost 0 bases and 2 bases respectively, with 13 bases between them. Per the germline V gene, CDR1 is GTSNPN and CDR2 is SVGIG (reference sequence). The CDR3 reads CAWSVRRAQQETQYF. The CDR3, as DNA: TGTGCCTGGAGTGTACGGAGGGCGCAGCAAGAGACCCAGTACTTC.